This T cell receptor beta chain was profiled in a study of blood T cells in healthy people across ages. The germline gives CDR1 SGHRS, CDR2 YFSETQ. Trimming left V 2 bases short and J 1 base short, with 9 bases between. This CDR3 is built from 14 residues. A word on this clonotype: Its matching antigen is unknown.

A second PCR of roughly 7 to 11 cycles used a sample-barcoded 5' primer and a J-beta primer mix. The authors tagged each cDNA molecule using a template-switch adaptor with 12 random nucleotides. One entry per CDR3 protein, called by TCRdb with MiXCR from the 5' RACE reads. The sample shows 1 million or so distinct CDR3 sequences, approximately 26% of them seen only once. The study's findings and limits: Age showed a roughly linear inverse relationship with TCR beta diversity per million T cells.

Isolated PBMCs totaled at least 7 million in each sample. This sample also appeared in a second study, on T cells of mothers and their children. That paper notes: RNA extracted was entirely used for cDNA synthesis, approximately 1.6 ug per 15 ul.

Sequencing was carried out using blood. The rearrangement joins TRBV5-1 to TRBJ1-1; D is possibly TRBD1 (5 bases). This TCR came from a girl aged 2-10 years in good health. CDR3 amino acids: CASSFGDPNTEAFF. Written as DNA, the CDR3 is TGCGCCAGCAGCTTTGGGGACCCGAACACTGAAGCTTTCTTT.